Listed here are 26 T cell receptor beta chains from one sample, sequenced in a study of cytomegalovirus exposure and HLA in healthy donors. PCR used 60 Vbeta primers and 13 Jbeta primers. Method: immunoSEQ multiplex PCR; TCRdb's copy keeps in-frame clones and lacks some. The sample consists of around 150,000 clones, about 78% of them appearing once. Sample: PBMCs. The source of these receptors is a man aged 45-65 years in good health and CMV-seropositive.

This chain uses TRBV5-1 with TRBJ2-5; D ambiguous. Germline V lookup: CDR1 SGHRS, CDR2 YFSETQ. The CDR3 totals 13 residues. V was pared by 4 bases and J by 3 bases, with 10 bases between. The CDR3 loop reads CASSISHKETQYF. CDR3 sequence (DNA): TGCGCCAGCAGCATTAGCCATAAAGAGACCCAGTACTTC. Full variable domain (rest looked up from reference TRBV5-1 and TRBJ2-5): KAGVTQTPRYLIKTRGQQVTLSCSPISGHRSVSWYQQTPGQGLQFLFEYFSETQRNKGNFPGRFSGRQFSNSRSEMNVSTLELGDSALYLCASSISHKETQYFGPGTRLLVL.

The chain recombines TRBV2 with TRBJ2-7; TRBD1 aligns across 8 bases. Trimming took 2 bases from V and 6 from J; bases not matched to a gene: 9. There are 15 residues in the CDR3. The germline gives CDR1 SNHLY, CDR2 FYNNEI. The CDR3 DNA sequence: TGTGCCAGCAGTGAATCGAGCAGGGGGCAAGGCGAGCAGTACTTC. It translates to CASSESSRGQGEQYF.

The V and J genes are TRBV5-1 and TRBJ1-2; 9 bases map to TRBD1. The CDR3 is 15 amino acids. V shed 4 bases and J 5 bases; nucleotides not matched to a gene: 9. Germline V lookup: CDR1 SGHRS, CDR2 YFSETQ. CDR3 in amino acids: CASSVQPGQGYGYTF. The DNA of the CDR3 is TGCGCCAGCAGCGTCCAGCCGGGACAGGGATATGGCTACACCTTC.

In its sample, this clone was seen a few times. This chain links TRBV10-3 with TRBJ2-5; TRBD2 agrees at 12 bases. Germline loops: CDR1 ENHRY, CDR2 SYGVKD. The CDR3 is 14 residues long. Losses at the gene ends were 10 bases for V and 2 bases for J; bases not matched to a gene: 5. The CDR3 is CATGTSGPQETQYF. The DNA of the CDR3 is TGTGCCACCGGGACTAGCGGGCCGCAAGAGACCCAGTACTTC.

This chain uses TRBV7-2 with TRBJ2-7; no reliable D call. Germline values: CDR1 SGHTA, CDR2 FQGNSA. The CDR3 is 12 residues long. V lost 1 base to trimming and J lost 2 bases, with 3 bases between them. DNA of the CDR3: TGTGCCAGCAGCTTAGTCACCTACGAGCAGTACTTC. Translated: CASSLVTYEQYF.

V is TRBV4-3 and J is TRBJ2-2, with TRBD1 identical over 7 bases. The CDR3 totals 16 residues. Germline-derived CDR1 and CDR2 are LGHNA and YSLEER. The V and J ends lost 6 bases and 4 bases, in that order; junction bases with no gene match: 11. This CDR3 reads CASSRTTPGGTGELFF. The CDR3 nucleotides read TGCGCCAGCAGTCGAACTACGCCAGGGGGCACCGGGGAGCTGTTTTTT.

The chain joins TRBV7-9 to TRBJ2-3, with 13 nucleotides matching TRBD2. The CDR3 has 16 residues. With 4 bases clipped from V and 5 bases from J, the junction kept 6 bases outside the gene matches. Germline V CDR1 and CDR2: SEHNR, FQNEAQ (reference sequence). The CDR3 is CASSWGLAGLIDTQYF. The CDR3 nucleotides read TGTGCCAGCAGCTGGGGACTAGCGGGGTTGATAGATACGCAGTATTTT.

This rearrangement joins TRBV5-1 to TRBJ2-7; no definite D call. This CDR3 contains 15 residues. The germline CDR1 and CDR2 sequences are SGHRS and YFSETQ. V shed 1 base and J shed 1 base, with 12 bases lying between them. The CDR3 loop is CASSLTFVRSYEQYF. CDR3 sequence (DNA): TGCGCCAGCAGCTTGACGTTTGTCAGATCCTACGAGCAGTACTTC.

This clone was found a few times. V gene TRBV5-1 combines with J gene TRBJ1-3; D not certain. The CDR3 loop spans 16 amino acids. Deletions cut 4 bases from V and 1 base from J, with 15 bases between. Looked up from germline, CDR1 is SGHRS and CDR2 is YFSETQ. The CDR3 here is CASSPDGSTSGNTIYF. Here the CDR3 DNA reads TGCGCCAGCAGCCCGGACGGGAGCACTTCTGGAAACACCATATATTTT.

This clone showed up just once. The rearrangement joins TRBV2 to TRBJ1-2, with TRBD1 matching over 8 bases. Looked up from germline, CDR1 is SNHLY and CDR2 is FYNNEI. The V and J ends lost 2 bases and 4 bases, in that order; junction bases with no gene match: 6. The CDR3 consists of 15 residues. As DNA, the CDR3 is TGTGCCAGCAGTGAAACGACAGGGGTTCGCTATGGCTACACCTTC. It is translated as CASSETTGVRYGYTF.

V gene TRBV18 combines with J gene TRBJ2-1; TRBD2 matches 9 bases. V dropped 3 bases and J dropped 0; count of bases not matched to a gene: 0. The germline V gene has CDR1 KGHSH and CDR2 LQKENI. The CDR3 covers 15 residues. CDR3 region: CASSPSGSSYNEQFF. In DNA, the CDR3 is TGTGCCAGCTCACCTAGCGGGAGCTCCTACAATGAGCAGTTCTTC.

This clone was observed a handful of times. Other DNA sequences of this sample code for an identical CDR3. The V and J genes are TRBV28 and TRBJ2-5; D is unresolved. Germline-derived CDR1 and CDR2 are MDHEN and SYDVKM. The CDR3 length is 13 residues. V lost 2 bases, J lost 1 base, and 5 bases lay in between. The CDR3 coding sequence is TGTGCCAGCAGTTTACCCGTCCAAGAGACCCAGTACTTC. Its protein product is CASSLPVQETQYF.

This clone was seen a handful of times. V gene TRBV18 combines with J gene TRBJ1-4; 7 bases match TRBD1. CDR1 and CDR2 from the germline V gene are KGHSH and LQKENI. The CDR3 is made up of 14 amino acids. Losses at the gene ends were 3 bases for V and 8 bases for J; bases not matched to a gene: 6. The CDR3 nucleotides are TGTGCCAGCTCACCCGGGACAGCCAGGGAAAAACTGTTTTTT. Protein product: CASSPGTAREKLFF.

V gene TRBV27 combines with J gene TRBJ2-1; 11 positions match TRBD1. The CDR3 spans 18 residues. V was pared by 6 bases and J by 4 bases, with 14 bases of the junction left unmatched. Germline V CDR1 and CDR2: MNHEY, SMNVEV (reference sequence). CDR3 residues: CASSYRTGGIGLYNEQFF. The CDR3 nucleotides are TGTGCCAGCAGCTATAGGACAGGGGGCATTGGACTTTACAATGAGCAGTTCTTC.

By frequency in the sample, this clone is medium-sized (0.01 to 0.1%). J is TRBJ1-1 and V is TRBV7-2; possibly TRBD1 for D (5 bases). V lost 1 base, J lost 6 bases, and 9 bases lay in between. CDR3 length equals 13 residues. Germline V CDR1 and CDR2: SGHTA, FQGNSA. The CDR3 sequence is CASSLELQAEAFF. DNA for the CDR3: TGTGCCAGCAGCTTAGAGTTACAGGCTGAAGCTTTCTTT.

The V gene is TRBV5-4, the J gene TRBJ2-3, with TRBD2 matching over 14 bases. The germline gives CDR1 SGHNT, CDR2 YYREEE (reference sequence). V was clipped by 5 bases and J by 1 base; unmatched bases: 3. The CDR3 contains 16 residues. The CDR3 is CASRVGLAGGTDTQYF. Here the CDR3 DNA reads TGTGCCAGCAGGGTGGGACTAGCGGGGGGCACAGATACGCAGTATTTT.

The rearrangement uses TRBV19 and TRBJ2-7; 7 bases are shared with TRBD1. Germline values: CDR1 LNHDA, CDR2 SQIVND (reference sequence). The V and J ends lost 5 bases and 2 bases, in that order; junction bases with no gene match: 3. The CDR3 covers 13 residues. The CDR3 here is CASSVDRAYEQYF. The CDR3, as DNA: TGTGCCAGTAGTGTCGACAGGGCCTACGAGCAGTACTTC.

The rearrangement links TRBV7-8 to TRBJ1-1; a possible D gene is TRBD1 (5 bases). The germline V gene encodes CDR1 SGHVS and CDR2 FQNEAQ. V lost 5 bases, J lost 0 bases, and 10 bases lay in between. The CDR3 consists of 14 residues. CDR3 in amino acids: CASSAGQLNTEAFF. DNA for the CDR3: TGTGCCAGCAGCGCCGGACAACTGAACACTGAAGCTTTCTTT.

This chain joins TRBV7-6 and TRBJ1-4; tentative D call: TRBD1 (6 bases). This CDR3 spans 15 amino acids. CDR1 SGHVS and CDR2 FNYEAQ come from the germline V gene. Trimming removed 5 bases at V and 5 bases at J, with 15 bases between. CDR3 sequence (DNA): TGTGCCAGCAGCAAGAACAGGGAGATAAATGAAAAACTGTTTTTT. Protein sequence: CASSKNREINEKLFF.

The chain is built from TRBV25-1 and TRBJ1-1; TRBD1 aligns across 8 bases. This CDR3 comprises 15 residues. In germline, CDR1 is MGHDK, CDR2 SYGVNS. The trim removed 0 bases at V and 3 bases at J, leaving 3 bases unmatched. The CDR3 is CASSEYRGRDTEAFF. The CDR3 nucleotides are TGTGCCAGCAGTGAATACAGGGGGCGAGACACTGAAGCTTTCTTT.

The V and J genes are TRBV2 and TRBJ1-5; 12 bases line up with TRBD1. Germline loops: CDR1 SNHLY, CDR2 FYNNEI. This CDR3 contains 14 residues. J gave up 7 bases and V 8 bases, and 6 bases lay outside the gene matches. CDR3 nucleotide sequence: TGTGCCAGCGCGGGGACAGGGGGCCGCCAGCCCCAGCATTTT. This translates into CASAGTGGRQPQHF.

The chain recombines TRBV19 with TRBJ1-1; a possible D gene is TRBD1 (6 bases). The CDR3 consists of 13 residues. Trimming took off 4 bases at V and 5 bases at J, with 11 bases between the two ends. Per germline, CDR1 LNHDA and CDR2 SQIVND (reference sequence). The CDR3 sequence is CASSRGGWTEAFF. The CDR3 region has the DNA TGTGCCAGTAGTAGGGGGGGCTGGACTGAAGCTTTCTTT.

The chain combines TRBV10-3 with TRBJ2-1, with D possibly being TRBD2 (6 bases). The V end was cut by 6 bases, the J end by 8 bases, with 8 bases between. The germline V gene encodes CDR1 ENHRY and CDR2 SYGVKD. The CDR3 contains 11 residues. The DNA of the CDR3 is TGTGCCATCAGCTCGGGAGATGAGCAGTTCTTC. It is translated as CAISSGDEQFF.

The chain combines TRBV6-5 with TRBJ2-1, with D tentatively TRBD2 (6 bases). CDR3 size: 14 residues. CDR1 MNHEY and CDR2 SVGAGI come from the germline V gene. Deletions cut 5 bases from V and 9 bases from J, with 17 bases between. This chain's CDR3 is CASSPERLGVEQFF. CDR3 DNA sequence: TGTGCCAGCAGTCCCGAACGACTAGGGGTTGAGCAGTTCTTC.

The chain combines TRBV23-1 with TRBJ1-4; D gene ambiguous. TRBV23-1 is given ORF status, its function remaining uncertain. There are 13 residues in the CDR3. V lost 11 bases and J 0 bases, leaving 10 bases between the germline ends. The CDR3 bases are TGCGCCTCCCCCGGGGCAACTAATGAAAAACTGTTTTTT. Translating it yields CASPGATNEKLFF.

A single count supports this clone. At one boundary the junction diverges from the germline segment, which might be a read error. V usage is TRBV7-9 and J usage is TRBJ2-1; 12 bases fit TRBD2. Germline loops: CDR1 SEHNR, CDR2 FQNEAQ (reference sequence). The length of the CDR3 is 14 residues. CDR3 DNA: TGTTCCAGCAGAGGGCTAGCGGGGGGGGGTGAGCAGTTCTTC. It specifies CSSRGLAGGGEQFF.